These T cell receptor beta chains were read from a single sample in a study of monozygotic twins with inflammatory bowel disease. TCRdb re-called the 5' RACE reads and catalogs CDR3 proteins one per entry, DNA excluded. This table holds 300,000 to 400,000 distinct CDR3 sequences. Sequenced input: blood. These receptors all come from a human donor with ulcerative colitis or Crohn's disease, or a healthy co-twin of an affected twin (not recorded which). Each CDR3 is given with its conserved first and last residue. The order of the fields is CDR3 protein, CDR3 length, V gene, J gene.

cdr3_aa: CSALDRDSSPLHF
cdr3_length: 13
v_call: TRBV20-1
j_call: TRBJ1-6

cdr3_aa: CASSSPYEQYF
cdr3_length: 11
v_call: TRBV27
j_call: TRBJ2-7

cdr3_aa: CASSDSTGELFF
cdr3_length: 12
v_call: TRBV12-3/TRBV12-4
j_call: TRBJ2-2

cdr3_aa: CASRESFAEQYF
cdr3_length: 12
v_call: TRBV2
j_call: TRBJ2-7

cdr3_aa: CAWSVNGGSNEQFF
cdr3_length: 14
v_call: TRBV30
j_call: TRBJ2-1

cdr3_aa: CASTPGLFNSPLHF
cdr3_length: 14
v_call: TRBV27
j_call: TRBJ1-6

cdr3_aa: CASSQGSRRQFF
cdr3_length: 12
v_call: TRBV4-3
j_call: TRBJ2-1

cdr3_aa: CASSAKGTRDSTIRTHYNEQFF
cdr3_length: 22
v_call: TRBV7-2
j_call: TRBJ2-1

cdr3_aa: CSVETTLPEAFF
cdr3_length: 12
v_call: TRBV29-1
j_call: TRBJ1-1

cdr3_aa: CASSPGTGLDATDTQYF
cdr3_length: 17
v_call: TRBV12-3/TRBV12-4
j_call: TRBJ2-3

cdr3_aa: CATSGDGPGSGYTF
cdr3_length: 14
v_call: TRBV24-1
j_call: TRBJ1-2

cdr3_aa: CATERLTSSYNSPLHF
cdr3_length: 16
v_call: TRBV28
j_call: TRBJ1-6

cdr3_aa: CASKEGWGGELFF
cdr3_length: 13
v_call: TRBV6-6
j_call: TRBJ2-2

cdr3_aa: CASSIGTSGSTGTDTQYF
cdr3_length: 18
v_call: TRBV5-1
j_call: TRBJ2-3

cdr3_aa: CATSRNGGSAKNIQYF
cdr3_length: 16
v_call: TRBV15
j_call: TRBJ2-4

cdr3_aa: CASSLSPGLSYEQYF
cdr3_length: 15
v_call: TRBV7-3
j_call: TRBJ2-7

cdr3_aa: CSANPSGATSTDTQYF
cdr3_length: 16
v_call: TRBV20-1
j_call: TRBJ2-3

cdr3_aa: CSAASGPINEQFF
cdr3_length: 13
v_call: TRBV20-1
j_call: TRBJ2-1

cdr3_aa: CASSQDREGGQPQHF
cdr3_length: 15
v_call: TRBV4-2
j_call: TRBJ1-5

cdr3_aa: CASSQGDRVSYEQYF
cdr3_length: 15
v_call: TRBV4-1
j_call: TRBJ2-7

cdr3_aa: CASSLSFGLAGDTGELFF
cdr3_length: 18
v_call: TRBV11-2
j_call: TRBJ2-2

cdr3_aa: CASSFLVGVSYNEQFF
cdr3_length: 16
v_call: TRBV5-1
j_call: TRBJ2-1

cdr3_aa: CSVPGNRNYEQYF
cdr3_length: 13
v_call: TRBV29-1
j_call: TRBJ2-7

cdr3_aa: CASSSLDGKENTIYF
cdr3_length: 15
v_call: TRBV7-9
j_call: TRBJ1-3

cdr3_aa: CASSQTSTGVYPSGANVLTF
cdr3_length: 20
v_call: TRBV18
j_call: TRBJ2-6

cdr3_aa: CAGRETGTGELFF
cdr3_length: 13
v_call: TRBV10-3
j_call: TRBJ2-2

cdr3_aa: CASSFYSDTQYF
cdr3_length: 12
v_call: TRBV7-9
j_call: TRBJ2-3

cdr3_aa: CAWSARDLVLNNEQFF
cdr3_length: 16
v_call: TRBV30
j_call: TRBJ2-1

cdr3_aa: CASSLGRGGSNEQFF
cdr3_length: 15
v_call: TRBV12-3/TRBV12-4
j_call: TRBJ2-1

cdr3_aa: CASSQEAGAYNEQFF
cdr3_length: 15
v_call: TRBV3-1
j_call: TRBJ2-1

cdr3_aa: CSARGLAGYNEQFF
cdr3_length: 14
v_call: TRBV20-1
j_call: TRBJ2-1

cdr3_aa: CATSAQNPQGPGELFF
cdr3_length: 16
v_call: TRBV24-1
j_call: TRBJ2-2

cdr3_aa: CASSPGTSGRLGNNEQFF
cdr3_length: 18
v_call: TRBV18
j_call: TRBJ2-1

cdr3_aa: CASSLPGQYYGYTF
cdr3_length: 14
v_call: TRBV7-9
j_call: TRBJ1-2

cdr3_aa: CSARGGVPGLAGGDTQYF
cdr3_length: 18
v_call: TRBV20-1
j_call: TRBJ2-3

cdr3_aa: CASSLGGSRTYEQYF
cdr3_length: 15
v_call: TRBV5-4
j_call: TRBJ2-7

cdr3_aa: CASSIGTSGRAYEQYF
cdr3_length: 16
v_call: TRBV19
j_call: TRBJ2-7

cdr3_aa: CASSSDRASPLHF
cdr3_length: 13
v_call: TRBV7-9
j_call: TRBJ1-6

cdr3_aa: CASRWDFPPLTDTQYF
cdr3_length: 16
v_call: TRBV6-2/TRBV6-3
j_call: TRBJ2-3